This T cell receptor beta chain was observed in a study of blood T cell repertoires in COVID-19. Assay: immunoSEQ multiplex PCR; the TCRdb copy retains only in-frame clones and omits some. The data hold fewer than 90,000 clones, with around 88% observed a single time. The V end was cut by 6 bases, the J end by 7 bases, with 13 bases between. Germline loops: CDR1 MNHEY, CDR2 SVGEGT. CDR3 length: 14 amino acids. Source material: peripheral blood. The origin of this receptor is a woman aged 80 or older with active or convalescent COVID-19. The gene calls are TRBV6-2 or TRBV6-3 and TRBJ1-6; perhaps TRBD1 as D (6 bases). CDR3 region: CASSQTGNNSPLHF. CDR3 nucleotide sequence: TGTGCCAGCAGCCAAACAGGGAACAATTCACCCCTCCACTTT.